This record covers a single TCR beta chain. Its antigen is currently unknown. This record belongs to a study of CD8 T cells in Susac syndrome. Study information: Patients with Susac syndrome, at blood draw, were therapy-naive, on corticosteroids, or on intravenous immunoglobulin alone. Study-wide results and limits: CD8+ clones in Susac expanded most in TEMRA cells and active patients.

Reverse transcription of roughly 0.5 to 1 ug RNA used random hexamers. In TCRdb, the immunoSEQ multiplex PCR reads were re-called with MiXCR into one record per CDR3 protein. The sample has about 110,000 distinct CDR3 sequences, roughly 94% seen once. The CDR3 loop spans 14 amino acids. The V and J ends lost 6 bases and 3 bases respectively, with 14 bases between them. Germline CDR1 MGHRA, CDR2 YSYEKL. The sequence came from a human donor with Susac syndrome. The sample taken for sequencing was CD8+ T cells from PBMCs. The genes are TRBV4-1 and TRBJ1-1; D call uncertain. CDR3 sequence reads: CASSEAEEYTEAFF. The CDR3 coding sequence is TGCGCCAGCAGTGAGGCTGAAGAGTACACTGAAGCTTTCTTT.